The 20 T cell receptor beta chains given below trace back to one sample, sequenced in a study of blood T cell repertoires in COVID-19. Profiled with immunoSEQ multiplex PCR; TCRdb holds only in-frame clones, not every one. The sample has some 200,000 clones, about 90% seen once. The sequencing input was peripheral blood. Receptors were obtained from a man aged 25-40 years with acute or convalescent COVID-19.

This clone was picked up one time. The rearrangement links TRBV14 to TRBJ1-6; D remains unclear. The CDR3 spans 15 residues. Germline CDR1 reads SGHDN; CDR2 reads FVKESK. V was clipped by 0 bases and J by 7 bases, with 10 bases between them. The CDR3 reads CASSQDPGGNSPLHF. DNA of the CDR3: TGTGCCAGCAGCCAAGACCCGGGAGGGAATTCACCCCTCCACTTT. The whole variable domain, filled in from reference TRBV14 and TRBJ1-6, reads EAGVTQFPSHSVIEKGQTVTLRCDPISGHDNLYWYRRVMGKEIKFLLHFVKESKQDESGMPNNRFLAERTGGTYSTLKVQPAELEDSGVYFCASSQDPGGNSPLHFGNGTRLTVT.

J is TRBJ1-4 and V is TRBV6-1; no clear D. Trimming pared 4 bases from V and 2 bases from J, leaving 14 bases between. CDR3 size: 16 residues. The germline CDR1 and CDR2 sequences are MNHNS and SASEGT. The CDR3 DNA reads TGTGCCAGCAGTGTCAGTCCGGGTCTCACTAATGAAAAACTGTTTTTT. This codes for CASSVSPGLTNEKLFF.

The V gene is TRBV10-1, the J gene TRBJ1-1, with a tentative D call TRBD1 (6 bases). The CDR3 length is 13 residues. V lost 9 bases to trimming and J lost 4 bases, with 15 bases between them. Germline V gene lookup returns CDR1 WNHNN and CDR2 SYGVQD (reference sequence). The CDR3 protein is CASPHRDGTEAFF. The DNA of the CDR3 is TGCGCCAGTCCCCACAGGGACGGCACTGAAGCTTTCTTT.

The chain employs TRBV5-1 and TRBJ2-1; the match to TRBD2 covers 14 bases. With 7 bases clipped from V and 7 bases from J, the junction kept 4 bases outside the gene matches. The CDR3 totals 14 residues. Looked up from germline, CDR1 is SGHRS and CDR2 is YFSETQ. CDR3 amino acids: CASSGTSGSNEQFF. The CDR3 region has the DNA TGCGCCAGCTCCGGGACTAGCGGGAGTAATGAGCAGTTCTTC. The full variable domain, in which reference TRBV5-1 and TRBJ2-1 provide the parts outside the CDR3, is KAGVTQTPRYLIKTRGQQVTLSCSPISGHRSVSWYQQTPGQGLQFLFEYFSETQRNKGNFPGRFSGRQFSNSRSEMNVSTLELGDSALYLCASSGTSGSNEQFFGPGTRLTVL.

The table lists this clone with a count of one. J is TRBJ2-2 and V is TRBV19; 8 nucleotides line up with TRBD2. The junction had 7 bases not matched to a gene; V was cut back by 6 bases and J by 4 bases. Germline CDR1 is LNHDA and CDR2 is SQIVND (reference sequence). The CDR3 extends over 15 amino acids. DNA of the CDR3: TGTGCCAGTAGGCTTGACAGCGGGGGCACCGGGGAGCTGTTTTTT. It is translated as CASRLDSGGTGELFF.

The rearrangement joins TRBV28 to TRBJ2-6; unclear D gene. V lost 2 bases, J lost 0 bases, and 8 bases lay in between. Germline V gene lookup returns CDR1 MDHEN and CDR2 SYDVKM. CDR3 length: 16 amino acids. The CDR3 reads CASSLPPNSGANVLTF. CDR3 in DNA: TGTGCCAGCAGTTTACCCCCCAACTCTGGGGCCAACGTCCTGACTTTC.

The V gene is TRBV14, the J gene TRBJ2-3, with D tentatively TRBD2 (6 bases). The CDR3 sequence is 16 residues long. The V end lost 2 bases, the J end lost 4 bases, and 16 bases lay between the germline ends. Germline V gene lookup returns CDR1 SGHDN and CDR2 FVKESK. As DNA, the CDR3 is TGTGCCAGCAGCCAACCTTTAAGCGGGTTCGCAGATACGCAGTATTTT. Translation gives CASSQPLSGFADTQYF.

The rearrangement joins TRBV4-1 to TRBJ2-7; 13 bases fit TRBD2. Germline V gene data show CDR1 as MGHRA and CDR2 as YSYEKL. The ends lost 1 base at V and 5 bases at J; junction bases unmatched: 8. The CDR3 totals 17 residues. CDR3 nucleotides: TGCGCCAGCAGCCAAGCCTTGACTAGCGGGGGGCTTAACGAGCAGTACTTC. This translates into CASSQALTSGGLNEQYF.

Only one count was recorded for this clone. The CDR3 loop reads CASRFNRENEQFF. The DNA for the CDR3 is TGTGCCAGCAGATTCAACAGGGAGAATGAGCAGTTCTTC. The gene calls are TRBV7-9 and TRBJ2-1, with a tentative D call TRBD1 (6 bases). V was shortened by 6 bases and J by 7 bases, with 13 bases between the two germline ends. This CDR3 region has 13 residues. CDR1 is SEHNR, CDR2 FQNEAQ, per germline (reference sequence).

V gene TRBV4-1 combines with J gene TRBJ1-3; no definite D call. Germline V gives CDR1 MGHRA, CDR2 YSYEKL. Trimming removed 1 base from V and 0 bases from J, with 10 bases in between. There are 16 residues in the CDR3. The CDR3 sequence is CASSQGFSPSGNTIYF. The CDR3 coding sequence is TGCGCCAGCAGCCAAGGTTTCAGTCCCTCTGGAAACACCATATATTTT.

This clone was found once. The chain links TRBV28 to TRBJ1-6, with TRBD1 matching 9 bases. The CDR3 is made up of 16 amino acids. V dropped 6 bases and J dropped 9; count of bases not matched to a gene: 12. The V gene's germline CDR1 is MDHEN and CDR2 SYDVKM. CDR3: CASSVNEGQGSSPLHF. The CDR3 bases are TGTGCCAGCAGCGTAAATGAAGGACAGGGGAGTTCACCCCTCCACTTT.

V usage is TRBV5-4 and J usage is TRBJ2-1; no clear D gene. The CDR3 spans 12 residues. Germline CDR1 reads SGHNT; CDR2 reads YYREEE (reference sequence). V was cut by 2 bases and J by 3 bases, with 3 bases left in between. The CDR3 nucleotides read TGTGCCAGCAGCTTCCTCTACAATGAGCAGTTCTTC. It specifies CASSFLYNEQFF. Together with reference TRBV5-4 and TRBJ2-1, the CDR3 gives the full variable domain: ETGVTQSPTHLIKTRGQQVTLRCSSQSGHNTVSWYQQALGQGPQFIFQYYREEENGRGNFPPRFSGLQFPNYSSELNVNALELDDSALYLCASSFLYNEQFFGPGTRLTVL.

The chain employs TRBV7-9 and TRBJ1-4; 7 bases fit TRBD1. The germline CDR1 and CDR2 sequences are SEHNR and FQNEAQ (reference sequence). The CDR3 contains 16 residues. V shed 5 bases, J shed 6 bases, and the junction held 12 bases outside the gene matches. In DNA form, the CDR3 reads TGTGCCAGCAGCCAAACAGGGGAAGGAGGTTATGAAAAACTGTTTTTT. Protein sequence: CASSQTGEGGYEKLFF.

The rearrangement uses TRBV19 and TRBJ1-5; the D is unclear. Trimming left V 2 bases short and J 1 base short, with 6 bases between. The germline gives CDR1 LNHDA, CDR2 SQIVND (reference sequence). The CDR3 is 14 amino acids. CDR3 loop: CASSIIRSNQPQHF. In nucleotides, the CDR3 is TGTGCCAGTAGTATAATCCGGAGCAATCAGCCCCAGCATTTT. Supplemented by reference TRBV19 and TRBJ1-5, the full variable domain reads DGGITQSPKYLFRKEGQNVTLSCEQNLNHDAMYWYRQDPGQGLRLIYYSQIVNDFQKGDIAEGYSVSREKKESFPLTVTSAQKNPTAFYLCASSIIRSNQPQHFGDGTRLSIL.

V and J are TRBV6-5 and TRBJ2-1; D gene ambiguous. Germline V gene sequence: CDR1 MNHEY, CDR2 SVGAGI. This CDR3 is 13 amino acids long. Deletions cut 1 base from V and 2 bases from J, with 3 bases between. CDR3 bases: TGTGCCAGCAGTTACTGGCCCTACAATGAGCAGTTCTTC. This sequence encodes CASSYWPYNEQFF.

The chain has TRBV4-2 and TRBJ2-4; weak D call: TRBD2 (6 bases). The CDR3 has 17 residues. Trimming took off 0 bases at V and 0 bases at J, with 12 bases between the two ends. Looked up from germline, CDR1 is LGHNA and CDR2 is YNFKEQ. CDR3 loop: CASSQDLGGLAKNIQYF. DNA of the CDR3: TGTGCCAGCAGCCAAGATCTCGGGGGTCTAGCCAAAAACATTCAGTACTTC.

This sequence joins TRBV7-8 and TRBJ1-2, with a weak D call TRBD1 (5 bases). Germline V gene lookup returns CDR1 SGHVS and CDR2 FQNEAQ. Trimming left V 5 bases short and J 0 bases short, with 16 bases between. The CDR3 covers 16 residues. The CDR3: CASSELGGNTNYGYTF. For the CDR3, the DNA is TGTGCCAGCAGCGAGTTGGGGGGAAATACTAACTATGGCTACACCTTC. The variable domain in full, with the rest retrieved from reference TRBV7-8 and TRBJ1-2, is GAGVSQSPRYKVAKRGQDVALRCDPISGHVSLFWYQQALGQGPEFLTYFQNEAQLDKSGLPSDRFFAERPEGSVSTLKIQRTQQEDSAVYLCASSELGGNTNYGYTFGSGTRLTVV.

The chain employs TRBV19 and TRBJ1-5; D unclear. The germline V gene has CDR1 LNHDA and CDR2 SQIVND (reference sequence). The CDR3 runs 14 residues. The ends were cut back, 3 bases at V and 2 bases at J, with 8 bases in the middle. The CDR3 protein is CASSMLRGNQPQHF. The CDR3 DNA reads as TGTGCCAGTAGTATGCTCCGCGGCAATCAGCCCCAGCATTTT. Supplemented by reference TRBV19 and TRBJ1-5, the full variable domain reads DGGITQSPKYLFRKEGQNVTLSCEQNLNHDAMYWYRQDPGQGLRLIYYSQIVNDFQKGDIAEGYSVSREKKESFPLTVTSAQKNPTAFYLCASSMLRGNQPQHFGDGTRLSIL.

CDR3 region: CASSLEVPGDAFF. CDR3 in DNA: TGTGCCAGCAGTTTAGAAGTCCCAGGGGACGCTTTCTTT. The rearrangement joins TRBV28 to TRBJ1-1; TRBD1 might be the D (6 bases). The CDR3 is 13 residues long. V was pared by 2 bases and J by 11 bases, with 15 bases between. CDR1 is MDHEN, CDR2 SYDVKM, per germline.

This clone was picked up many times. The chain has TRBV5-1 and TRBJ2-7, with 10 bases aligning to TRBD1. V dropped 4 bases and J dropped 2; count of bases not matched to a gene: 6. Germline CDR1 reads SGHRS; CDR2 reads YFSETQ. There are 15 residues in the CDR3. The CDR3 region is CASSGTGTGAYEQYF. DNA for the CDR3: TGCGCCAGCAGCGGTACCGGGACAGGGGCCTACGAGCAGTACTTC.